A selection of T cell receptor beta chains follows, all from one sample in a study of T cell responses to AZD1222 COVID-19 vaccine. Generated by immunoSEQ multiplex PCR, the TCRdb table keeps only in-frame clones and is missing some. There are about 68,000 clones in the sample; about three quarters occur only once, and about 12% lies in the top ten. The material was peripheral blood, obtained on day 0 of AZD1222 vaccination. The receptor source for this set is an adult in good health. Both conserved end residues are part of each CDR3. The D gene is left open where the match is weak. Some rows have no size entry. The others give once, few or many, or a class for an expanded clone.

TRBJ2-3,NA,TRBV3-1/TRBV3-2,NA,CASSSTQGGTQYF,TGTGCCAGCAGCTCTACTCAAGGGGGTACGCAGTATTTT
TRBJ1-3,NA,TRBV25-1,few,CASSRPGDGNTIYF,TGTGCCAGCAGTCGACCAGGGGATGGAAACACCATATATTTT
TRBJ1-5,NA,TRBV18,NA,CASSLGHSNQPQHF,TGTGCCAGCTCACTAGGACACAGCAATCAGCCCCAGCATTTT
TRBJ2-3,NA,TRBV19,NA,CASNIGAGTDTQYF,TGTGCCAGTAATATTGGAGCCGGCACAGATACGCAGTATTTT
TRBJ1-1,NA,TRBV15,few,CATSRGWGPDTEAFF,TGTGCCACCAGCAGGGGGTGGGGACCGGACACTGAAGCTTTCTTT
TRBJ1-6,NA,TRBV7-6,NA,CASSLFGGPEGSPLHF,TGTGCCAGCAGCTTATTTGGGGGCCCGGAAGGTTCACCCCTCCACTTT
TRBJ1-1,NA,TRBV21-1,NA,CASGGFRHARAFF,TGTGCCAGCGGAGGGTTTCGCCATGCCCGGGCTTTCTTT
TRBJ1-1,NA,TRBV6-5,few,CASSYSWAGNTEAFF,TGTGCCAGCAGTTACAGTTGGGCAGGGAACACTGAAGCTTTCTTT
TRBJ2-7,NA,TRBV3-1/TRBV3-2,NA,CASSSSYEQYF,TGTGCCAGCAGCAGCTCCTACGAGCAGTACTTC
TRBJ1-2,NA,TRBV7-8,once,CASSFMESQTNGYTF,TGTGCCAGCAGCTTTATGGAGTCTCAAACGAATGGCTACACCTTC